What follows is one T cell receptor beta chain and its context. This entry is derived from a study of blood T cell dynamics during melanoma immunotherapy. CDR1 and CDR2 from the germline V gene are MNHNS and SASEGT. CDR3 size: 12 residues. V gave up 3 bases and J gave up 7 bases, with 7 bases separating them. Stated time point: week 3, after first cycle of checkpoint inhibitor. Some clones are missing from TCRdb's copy, which holds only in-frame ones; the method was immunoSEQ multiplex PCR. The sample has 7,500 to 10,000 clones, 70% to 90% seen once. The clonotype originates from a human donor with melanoma. This material consisted of blood, taken from a patient treated with checkpoint blockade. J is TRBJ1-5 and V is TRBV6-1; D not resolved. CDR3 region: CASSDIGQPQHF. Written as DNA, the CDR3 is TGTGCCAGCAGTGACATAGGACAGCCCCAGCATTTT.